This T cell receptor (beta chain) was sequenced during a study of cytomegalovirus exposure and HLA in healthy donors. Regarding the study as a whole: Most of the TCR beta V segments (in an earlier analysis) were productive either about 90% or about 30% of the time.

The study ran its PCR with 60 Vbeta and 13 Jbeta primers. Clones were read by immunoSEQ multiplex PCR, and TCRdb kept only the in-frame ones, dropping some. The data hold 150,000 or so clones, with 60% to 85% observed a single time. This CDR3 is 13 amino acids long. Germline loops: CDR1 MNHEY, CDR2 SVGAGI. The V end was cut by 0 bases, the J end by 4 bases, with 4 bases between. Comment on this clone: Its specificity is not known.

This chain connects TRBV6-5 to TRBJ1-3, with D uncertain. This receptor was obtained from a woman aged 40 to 50 in good health and CMV-seronegative. Material for sequencing was PBMCs. The CDR3 DNA reads as TGTGCCAGCAGTTACTCTGTAGGAAACACCATATATTTT. Amino acid sequence: CASSYSVGNTIYF.